This entry describes one T cell receptor beta chain. This entry is derived from a study of OX40 agonist ivuxolimab in advanced cancers. The CDR3 is 13 residues long. The V end was cut by 5 bases, the J end by 5 bases, with 12 bases between. CDR1 is MNHNY, CDR2 SVGAGI, per germline (reference sequence). The assay was immunoSEQ multiplex PCR, and TCRdb's table has in-frame clones only and misses some. The sample has some 96,000 clones, roughly 90% seen once. The receptor's source is an adult with an advanced solid tumor such as melanoma, head and neck, liver or kidney cancer. The sequencing used CD4+ or CD8+ T cells sorted from blood, collected in a trial of the OX40 agonist ivuxolimab. The chain has TRBV6-6 and TRBJ1-2, with D possibly being TRBD1 (5 bases). The chain's CDR3 is CASSRDSAYGYTF. CDR3 nucleotide sequence: TGTGCCAGCAGTCGGGACTCAGCTTATGGCTACACCTTC.